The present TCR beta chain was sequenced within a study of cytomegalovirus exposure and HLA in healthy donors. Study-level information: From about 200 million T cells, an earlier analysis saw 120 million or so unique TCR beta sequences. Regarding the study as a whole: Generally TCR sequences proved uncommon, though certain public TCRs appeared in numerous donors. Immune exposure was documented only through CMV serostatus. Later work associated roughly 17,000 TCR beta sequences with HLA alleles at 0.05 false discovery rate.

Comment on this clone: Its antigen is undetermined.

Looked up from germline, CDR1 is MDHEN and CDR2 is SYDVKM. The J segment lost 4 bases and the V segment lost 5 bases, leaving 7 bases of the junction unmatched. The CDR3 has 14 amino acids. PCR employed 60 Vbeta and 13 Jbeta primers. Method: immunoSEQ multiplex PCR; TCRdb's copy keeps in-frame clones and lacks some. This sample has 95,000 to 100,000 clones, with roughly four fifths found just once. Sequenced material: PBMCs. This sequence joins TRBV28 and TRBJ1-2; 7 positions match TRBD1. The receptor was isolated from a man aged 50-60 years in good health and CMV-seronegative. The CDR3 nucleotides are TGTGCCAGCAGTCCTCCCGGGACAGCCTATGGCTACACCTTC. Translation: CASSPPGTAYGYTF.